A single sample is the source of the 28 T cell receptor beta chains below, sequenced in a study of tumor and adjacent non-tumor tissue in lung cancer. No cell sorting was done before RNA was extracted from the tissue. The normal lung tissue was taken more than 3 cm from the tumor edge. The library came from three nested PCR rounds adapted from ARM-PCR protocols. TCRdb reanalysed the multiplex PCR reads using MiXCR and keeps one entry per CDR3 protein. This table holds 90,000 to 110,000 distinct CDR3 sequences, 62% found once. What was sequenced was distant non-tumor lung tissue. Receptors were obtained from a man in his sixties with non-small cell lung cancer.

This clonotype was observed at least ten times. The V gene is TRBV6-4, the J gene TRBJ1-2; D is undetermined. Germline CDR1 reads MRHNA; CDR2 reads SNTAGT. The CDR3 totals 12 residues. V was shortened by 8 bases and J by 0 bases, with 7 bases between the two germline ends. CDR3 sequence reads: CASFSTNYGYTF. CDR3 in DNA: TGTGCCAGCTTCAGCACTAACTATGGCTACACCTTC.

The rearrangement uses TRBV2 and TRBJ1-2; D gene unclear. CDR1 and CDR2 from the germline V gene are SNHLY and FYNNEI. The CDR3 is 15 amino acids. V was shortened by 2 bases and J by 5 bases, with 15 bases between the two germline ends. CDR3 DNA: TGTGCCAGCAGTGAACTGGGAGGCCAGTCGTATGGCTACACCTTC. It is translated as CASSELGGQSYGYTF.

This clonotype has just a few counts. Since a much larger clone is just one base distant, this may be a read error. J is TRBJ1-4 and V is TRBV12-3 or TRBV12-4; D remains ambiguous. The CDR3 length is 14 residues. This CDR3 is CASSFARRGERLFF. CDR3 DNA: TGTGCCAGCAGTTTTGCTAGGAGAGGTGAAAGACTGTTTTTT.

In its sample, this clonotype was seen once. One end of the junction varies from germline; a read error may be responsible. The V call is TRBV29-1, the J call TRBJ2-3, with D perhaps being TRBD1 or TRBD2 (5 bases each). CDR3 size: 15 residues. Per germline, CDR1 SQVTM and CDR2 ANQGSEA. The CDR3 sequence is CSGDDSDRATDTRYF. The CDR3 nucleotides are TGCAGCGGGGACGACAGTGATCGGGCCACAGATACGCGGTATTTT.

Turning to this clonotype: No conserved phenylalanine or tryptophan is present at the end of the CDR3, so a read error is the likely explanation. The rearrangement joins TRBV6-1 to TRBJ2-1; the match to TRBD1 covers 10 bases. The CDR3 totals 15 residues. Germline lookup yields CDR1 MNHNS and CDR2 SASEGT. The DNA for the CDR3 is TGTGCCAGGAGTGGGGGGACAGGGGAATCCAATGGGCAGTTCCTC. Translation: CARSGGTGESNGQFL.

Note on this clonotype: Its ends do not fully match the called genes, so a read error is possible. Here the CDR3 reads CAWSTTRTDTQYF. The DNA of the CDR3 is TGTGCCTGGAGTACGACCCGCACAGATACCCAGTATTTT. The rearrangement joins TRBV30 to TRBJ2-3; D gene uncertain. This CDR3 contains 13 residues. Looked up from germline, CDR1 is GTSNPN and CDR2 is SVGIG (reference sequence).

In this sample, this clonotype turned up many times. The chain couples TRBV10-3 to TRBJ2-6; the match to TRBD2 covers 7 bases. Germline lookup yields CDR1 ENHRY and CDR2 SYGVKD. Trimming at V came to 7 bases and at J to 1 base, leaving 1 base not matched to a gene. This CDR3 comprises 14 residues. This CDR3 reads CAIMGGSGANVLTF. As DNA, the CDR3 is TGTGCCATCATGGGAGGGTCTGGGGCCAACGTCCTGACTTTC.

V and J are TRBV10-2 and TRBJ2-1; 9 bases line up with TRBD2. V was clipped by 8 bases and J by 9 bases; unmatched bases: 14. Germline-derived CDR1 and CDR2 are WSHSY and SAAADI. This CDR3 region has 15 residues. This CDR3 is CASVEGTSWSGEQFF. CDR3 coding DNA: TGCGCCAGCGTGGAAGGGACTAGCTGGAGCGGTGAGCAGTTCTTC.

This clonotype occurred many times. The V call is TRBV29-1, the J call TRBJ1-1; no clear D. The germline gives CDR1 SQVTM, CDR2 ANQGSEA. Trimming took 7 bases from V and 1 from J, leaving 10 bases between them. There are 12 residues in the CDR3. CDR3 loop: CSAREGNTEAFF. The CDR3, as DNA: TGCAGCGCTAGGGAGGGGAACACTGAAGCTTTCTTT.

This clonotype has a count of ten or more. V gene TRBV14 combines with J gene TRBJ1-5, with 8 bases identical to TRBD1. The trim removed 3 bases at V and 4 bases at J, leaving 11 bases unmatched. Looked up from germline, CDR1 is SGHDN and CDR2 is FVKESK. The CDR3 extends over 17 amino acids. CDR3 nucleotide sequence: TGTGCCAGCAGCCAGGGTCCAGGGGGCTCGCGTAATCAGCCCCAGCATTTT. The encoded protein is CASSQGPGGSRNQPQHF.

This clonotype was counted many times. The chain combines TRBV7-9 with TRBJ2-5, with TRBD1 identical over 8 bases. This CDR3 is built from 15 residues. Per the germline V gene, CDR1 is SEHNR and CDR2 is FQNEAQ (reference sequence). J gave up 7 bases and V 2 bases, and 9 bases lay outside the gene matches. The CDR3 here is CASSLNEGQAGTQYF. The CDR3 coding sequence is TGTGCCAGCAGCTTAAATGAGGGACAGGCGGGGACCCAGTACTTC.

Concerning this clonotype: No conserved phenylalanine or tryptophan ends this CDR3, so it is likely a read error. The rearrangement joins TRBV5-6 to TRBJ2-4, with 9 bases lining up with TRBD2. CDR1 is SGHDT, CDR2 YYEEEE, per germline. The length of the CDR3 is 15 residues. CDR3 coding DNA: TGTGCCAACAGCTTGGTTAGCGGGAGAAGAAACATTCAGTACCTC. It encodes CANSLVSGRRNIQYL.

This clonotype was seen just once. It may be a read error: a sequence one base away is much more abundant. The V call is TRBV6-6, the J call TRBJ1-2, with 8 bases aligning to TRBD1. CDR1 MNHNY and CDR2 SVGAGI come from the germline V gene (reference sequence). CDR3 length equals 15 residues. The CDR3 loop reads CSSTSPQGAYYGYTF. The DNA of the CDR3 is TGTTCCAGCACCTCCCCGCAGGGGGCTTACTATGGCTACACCTTC.

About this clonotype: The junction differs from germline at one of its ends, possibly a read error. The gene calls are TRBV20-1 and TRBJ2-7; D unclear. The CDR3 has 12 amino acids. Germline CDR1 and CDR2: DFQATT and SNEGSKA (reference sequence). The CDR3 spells CSARDLGYKQYF. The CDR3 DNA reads TGCAGTGCTAGAGATCTGGGCTACAAGCAGTACTTC.

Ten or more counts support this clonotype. DNA for the CDR3: TGTGCCAGCAGTCCTCAGTTAAGAAGGGGTGAGGTCAATGAGCAGTTCTTC. As protein: CASSPQLRRGEVNEQFF. J is TRBJ2-1 and V is TRBV6-5; D possibly corresponds to TRBD1 (5 bases). Germline V gene lookup returns CDR1 MNHEY and CDR2 SVGAGI. The V end was cut by 5 bases, the J end by 6 bases, with 23 bases between. The CDR3 is made up of 17 amino acids.

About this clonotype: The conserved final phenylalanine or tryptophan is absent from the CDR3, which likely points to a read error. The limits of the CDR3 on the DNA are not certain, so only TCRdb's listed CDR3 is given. CDR3 residues: CSVSVASGSTEQCL. The chain combines TRBV29-1 with TRBJ2-7; TRBD2, the D gene given by the table, was not confirmed from the DNA. The germline CDR1 and CDR2 sequences are SQVTM and ANQGSEA. Including both end residues, the CDR3 is 14 amino acids long.

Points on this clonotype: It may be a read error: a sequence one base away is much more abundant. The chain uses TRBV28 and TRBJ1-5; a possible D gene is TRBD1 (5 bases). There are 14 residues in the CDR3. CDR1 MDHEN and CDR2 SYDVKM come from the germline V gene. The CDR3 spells CVSMGVGGNQPQHF. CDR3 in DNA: TGTGTCAGCATGGGGGTGGGGGGCAATCAGCCCCAGCATTTT.

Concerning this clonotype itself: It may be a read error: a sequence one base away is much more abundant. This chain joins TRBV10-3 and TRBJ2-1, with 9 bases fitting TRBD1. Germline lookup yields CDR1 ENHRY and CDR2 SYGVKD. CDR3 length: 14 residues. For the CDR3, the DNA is TGTGCCGTCAGCCCCGGGACAGGGTTTAGTGAGCAGTTCTTC. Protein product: CAVSPGTGFSEQFF.

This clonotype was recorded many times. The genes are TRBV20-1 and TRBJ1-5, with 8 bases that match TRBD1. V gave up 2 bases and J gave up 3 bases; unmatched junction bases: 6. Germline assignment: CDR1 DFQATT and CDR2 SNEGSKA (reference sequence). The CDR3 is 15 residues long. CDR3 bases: TGCAGTGCTAGACGCGGACAGGGATACAATCAGCCCCAGCATTTT. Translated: CSARRGQGYNQPQHF.

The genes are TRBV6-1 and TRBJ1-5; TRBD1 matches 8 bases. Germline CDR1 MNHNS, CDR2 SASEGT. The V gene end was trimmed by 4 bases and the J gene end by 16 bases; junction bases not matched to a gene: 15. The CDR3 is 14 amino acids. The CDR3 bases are TGTGCCAGCAGTGGGCAGGGGGCAAACCAGCCCAAACATTTT. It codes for CASSGQGANQPKHF.

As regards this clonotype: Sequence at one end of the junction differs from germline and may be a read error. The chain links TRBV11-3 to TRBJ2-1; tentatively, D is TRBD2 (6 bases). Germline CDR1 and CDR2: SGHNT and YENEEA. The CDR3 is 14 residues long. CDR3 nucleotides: TGTGTCAGCATACGGACTACTACGTCTACTGAGCAGTTTTTC. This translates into CVSIRTTTSTEQFF.

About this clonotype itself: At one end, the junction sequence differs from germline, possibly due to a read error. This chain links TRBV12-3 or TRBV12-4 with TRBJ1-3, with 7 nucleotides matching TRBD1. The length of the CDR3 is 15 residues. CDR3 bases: TGTGCCAGCAGTTTAAACAGGGGCTCTGGAAACTCCATATATTTT. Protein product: CASSLNRGSGNSIYF.

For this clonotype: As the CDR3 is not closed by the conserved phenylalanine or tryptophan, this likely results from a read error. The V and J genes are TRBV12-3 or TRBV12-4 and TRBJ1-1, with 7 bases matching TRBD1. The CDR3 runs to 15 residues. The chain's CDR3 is CASTKEGAGNAEAFI. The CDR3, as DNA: TGTGCCAGCACCAAAGAGGGGGCAGGGAACGCTGAAGCTTTCATT.

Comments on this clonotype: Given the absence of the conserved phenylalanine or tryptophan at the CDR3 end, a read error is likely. In DNA form, the CDR3 reads TGCAGTGCCGACAGGAGCCACGAGCAGTACTTA. Its protein is CSADRSHEQYL. The chain recombines TRBV20-1 with TRBJ2-7; a possible D gene is TRBD1 (6 bases). V was pared by 6 bases and J by 5 bases, with 11 bases between. Germline V gives CDR1 DFQATT, CDR2 SNEGSKA (reference sequence). This CDR3 has 11 residues.

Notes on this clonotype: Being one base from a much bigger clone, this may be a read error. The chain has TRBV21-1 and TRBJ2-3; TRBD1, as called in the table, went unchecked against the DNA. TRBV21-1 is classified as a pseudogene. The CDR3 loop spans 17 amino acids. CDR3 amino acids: CASNRWLSNRVSDTQYF. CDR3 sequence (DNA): TGTGCCAGCAACAGATGGTTAAGTAACAGGGTTTCAGATACGCAGTATTTT.

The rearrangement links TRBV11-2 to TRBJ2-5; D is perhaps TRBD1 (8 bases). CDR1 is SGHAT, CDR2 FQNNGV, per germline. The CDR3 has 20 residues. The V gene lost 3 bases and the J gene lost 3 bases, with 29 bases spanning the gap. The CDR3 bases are TGTGCCAGCAGCTTCAGCCGGAGACTAGCAGGGGGCCGAAACGAAGAGACCCAGTACTTC. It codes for CASSFSRRLAGGRNEETQYF.

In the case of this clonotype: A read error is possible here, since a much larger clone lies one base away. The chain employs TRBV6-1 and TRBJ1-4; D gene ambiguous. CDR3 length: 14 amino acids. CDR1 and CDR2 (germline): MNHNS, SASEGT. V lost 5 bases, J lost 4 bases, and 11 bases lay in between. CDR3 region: CASSRSANNEKLFF. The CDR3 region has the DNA TGTGCCAGCAGTAGGTCTGCAAATAATGAAAAACTGTTTTTT.

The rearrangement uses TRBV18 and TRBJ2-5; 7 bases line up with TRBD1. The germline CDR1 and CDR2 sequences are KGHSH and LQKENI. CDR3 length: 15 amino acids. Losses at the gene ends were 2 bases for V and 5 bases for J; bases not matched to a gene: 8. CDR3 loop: CASSPTTGSGETQYF. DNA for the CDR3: TGTGCCAGCTCACCAACGACAGGGTCTGGGGAGACCCAGTACTTC. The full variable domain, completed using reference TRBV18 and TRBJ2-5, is NAGVMQNPRHLVRRRGQEARLRCSPMKGHSHVYWYRQLPEEGLKFMVYLQKENIIDESGMPKERFSAEFPKEGPSILRIQQVVRGDSAAYFCASSPTTGSGETQYFGPGTRLLVL.